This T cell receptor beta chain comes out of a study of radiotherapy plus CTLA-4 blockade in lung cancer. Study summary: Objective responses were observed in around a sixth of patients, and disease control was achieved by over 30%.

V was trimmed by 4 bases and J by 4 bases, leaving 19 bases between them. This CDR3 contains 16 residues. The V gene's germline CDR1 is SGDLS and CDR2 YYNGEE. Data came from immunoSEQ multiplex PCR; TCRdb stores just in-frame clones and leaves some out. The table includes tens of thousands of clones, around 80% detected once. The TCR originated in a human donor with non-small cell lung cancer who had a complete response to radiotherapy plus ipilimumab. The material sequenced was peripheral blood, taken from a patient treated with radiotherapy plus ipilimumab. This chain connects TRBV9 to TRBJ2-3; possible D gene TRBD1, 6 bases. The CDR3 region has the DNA TGTGCCAGCAGCCCATTTGGGACAAAAGGGGCAGATACGCAGTATTTT. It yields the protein CASSPFGTKGADTQYF.